This T cell receptor beta chain was sequenced during a study of blood T cell repertoires in COVID-19. Across the study: Acute and convalescent COVID-19 samples came from the United States, Italy and Spain.

The CDR3 covers 15 residues. In germline, CDR1 is SGHTA, CDR2 FQGNSA. Trimming cost V 0 bases and J 0 bases, with 6 bases left between them. Original data processing: Amplification with reference gene primers provided the estimates of nucleated cell counts. Clones were read by immunoSEQ multiplex PCR, and TCRdb kept only the in-frame ones, dropping some. The D gene and trimming were derived from the DNA, and the V and J assignments and clone size from that table. The table lists approximately 70,000 clones, 81% of them singletons. Sequencing was performed on peripheral blood. V gene TRBV7-2 combines with J gene TRBJ2-1; D gene unclear. The clonotype was recovered from a woman in her 70s with acute or convalescent COVID-19. CDR3 bases: TGTGCCAGCAGCTTAGCGCCGAGCTCCTACAATGAGCAGTTCTTC. Residues: CASSLAPSSYNEQFF.